The 8 T cell receptor beta chains below all came from one sample that was sequenced in a study of T-cell reconstitution after alpha-beta-depleted transplantation in children. Unique molecular identifiers were incorporated during preparation of the TCRbeta library. TCRdb re-called the PCR reads through MiXCR, storing one row per CDR3 protein. The repertoire includes 200,000 or so distinct CDR3 sequences, 6.3% of them detected once, and about 5% sits in the top ten. Sequencing used PBMCs, obtained before TCRalphabeta/CD19-depleted stem cell transplant. Receptors originate from a girl in the first two years of life with combined immunodeficiency, due to receive a stem cell transplant.

This clonotype was observed at least ten times. The chain employs TRBV4-1 and TRBJ2-1; 10 nucleotides agree with TRBD2. CDR1 is MGHRA and CDR2 is YSYEKL in the germline V gene. J gave up 8 bases and V 2 bases, and 9 bases lay outside the gene matches. The CDR3 totals 16 residues. This CDR3 is CASSQKFLAGVYEQFF. For the CDR3, the DNA is TGCGCCAGCAGCCAAAAGTTCCTAGCGGGAGTCTATGAGCAGTTCTTC.

This clonotype was recorded many times. This chain connects TRBV6-2 or TRBV6-3 to TRBJ1-2; perhaps TRBD1 as D (6 bases). CDR3 length: 13 amino acids. V was pared by 4 bases and J by 4 bases, with 10 bases between. Germline CDR1 is MNHEY and CDR2 is SVGEGT. CDR3 in amino acids: CASSFRQAYGYTF. The CDR3 coding sequence is TGTGCCAGCAGTTTCCGACAGGCCTATGGCTACACCTTC.

This clonotype was counted at least ten times. The CDR3 DNA is TGCAGCGTTGTCCGAGGGAGTTGGCCGACAGATACGCAGTATTTT. Its translation is CSVVRGSWPTDTQYF. The rearrangement links TRBV29-1 to TRBJ2-3, with D possibly TRBD2 on 5 matching bases. The CDR3 is 15 amino acids. Trimming pared 4 bases from V and 3 bases from J, leaving 17 bases between. Germline CDR1 and CDR2: SQVTM and ANQGSEA.

This clonotype was seen ten or more times. The rearrangement joins TRBV6-5 to TRBJ2-5; 9 positions match TRBD2. This CDR3 comprises 15 residues. Trimming took 0 bases from V and 4 from J; bases not matched to a gene: 3. CDR1 MNHEY and CDR2 SVGAGI come from the germline V gene. CDR3 coding DNA: TGTGCCAGCAGTTACTCCGGACTAGCGAGAGAGACCCAGTACTTC. Encoded protein: CASSYSGLARETQYF.

This clonotype has at least ten counts. This chain uses TRBV7-9 with TRBJ1-2; 9 bases align to TRBD1. V trimming: 4 bases; J trimming: 4 bases; junction bases outside the gene matches: 13. This CDR3 is built from 17 residues. CDR1 is SEHNR and CDR2 is FQNEAQ in the germline V gene (reference sequence). The CDR3, as DNA: TGTGCCAGCAGCTGGGACAGGGATACGGATCCCATCTATGGCTACACCTTC. Translated: CASSWDRDTDPIYGYTF.

This clonotype was observed at least ten times. V gene TRBV12-3 or TRBV12-4 combines with J gene TRBJ2-1; D perhaps matches TRBD2 (6 bases). V was shortened by 3 bases and J by 9 bases, with 12 bases between the two germline ends. The length of the CDR3 is 13 residues. The CDR3 sequence is CASSFPGSGEQFF. CDR3 nucleotide sequence: TGTGCCAGCAGTTTTCCCGGGAGCGGTGAGCAGTTCTTC.

V is TRBV7-2 and J is TRBJ2-7; 7 nucleotides align to TRBD2. CDR3 length equals 15 residues. In germline, CDR1 is SGHTA, CDR2 FQGNSA. V shed 3 bases, J shed 1 base, and the junction held 6 bases outside the gene matches. The CDR3 region has the DNA TGTGCCAGCAGCTTTGTTCTGCGGGAGTCCTACGAGCAGTACTTC. The encoded protein is CASSFVLRESYEQYF.

This clonotype was seen ten or more times. The genes are TRBV6-5 and TRBJ2-5; D might be TRBD1 (6 bases). V dropped 1 base and J dropped 4 bases, with 16 bases sitting between them. Per germline, CDR1 MNHEY and CDR2 SVGAGI. The CDR3 contains 16 residues. In DNA form, the CDR3 reads TGTGCCAGCAGTTACTGCGTTGGGACACTTTTAGAGACCCAGTACTTC. Translating gives CASSYCVGTLLETQYF.